These 7 T cell receptor beta chains share one sample of origin, sequenced in a study of blood T cell repertoires in COVID-19. Sequencing used immunoSEQ multiplex PCR; TCRdb keeps in-frame clones, though not all of them. The sample records 150,000 to 180,000 clones, around 83% being singletons. The specimen was peripheral blood. These receptors were obtained from a woman in her sixties with COVID-19, enrolled during active disease.

The chain combines TRBV29-1 with TRBJ1-2; 8 positions agree with TRBD1. The CDR3 spans 13 residues. V dropped 6 bases and J dropped 1; count of bases not matched to a gene: 4. From germline, CDR1 is SQVTM and CDR2 ANQGSEA. As DNA, the CDR3 is TGCAGCGTCTTCGACAGGGGTAACTATGGCTACACCTTC. Its protein product is CSVFDRGNYGYTF.

The chain uses TRBV5-4 and TRBJ1-1; perhaps TRBD1 as D (5 bases). The CDR3 runs 14 residues. V was cut by 0 bases and J by 4 bases, with 10 bases left in between. Germline V lookup: CDR1 SGHNT, CDR2 YYREEE (reference sequence). The CDR3, as DNA: TGTGCCAGCAGCTTGGCCGCGGGGCCCACTGAAGCTTTCTTT. This translates into CASSLAAGPTEAFF.

This clone has only one observation. The chain joins TRBV5-8 to TRBJ1-2, with 10 bases identical to TRBD1. CDR1 is SGHTS, CDR2 YDEGEE, per germline. V was pared by 3 bases and J by 7 bases, with 6 bases of the junction left unmatched. This CDR3 contains 14 residues. The CDR3: CASSSDRGIGGYTF. The CDR3 coding sequence is TGTGCCAGCAGCTCGGACAGGGGGATTGGTGGCTACACCTTC.

The CDR3 coding sequence is TGTGCCAGCAGCACCCCAGGGGTATATGGCTACACCTTC. Protein: CASSTPGVYGYTF. The chain recombines TRBV11-2 with TRBJ1-2, with a possible D match to TRBD1 (6 bases). The CDR3 totals 13 residues. Trimming pared 5 bases from V and 5 bases from J, leaving 12 bases between. Germline V gene lookup returns CDR1 SGHAT and CDR2 FQNNGV.

The CDR3 DNA reads TGTGCCAGCAGCGCCCCGGGACAGGGAACGGCCGGGGAGCTGTTTTTT. This translates into CASSAPGQGTAGELFF. This rearrangement joins TRBV11-3 to TRBJ2-2; TRBD1 matches at 9 bases. Unmatched junction bases numbered 10, after V lost 5 bases and J lost 6 bases. Germline V lookup: CDR1 SGHNT, CDR2 YENEEA. CDR3 length equals 16 residues.

This sequence joins TRBV10-1 and TRBJ2-3, with 8 bases lining up with TRBD2. Losses at the gene ends were 4 bases for V and 0 bases for J; bases not matched to a gene: 3. CDR3 size: 15 residues. Germline CDR1 reads WNHNN; CDR2 reads SYGVQD (reference sequence). The CDR3 sequence is CASSVSGGSTDTQYF. CDR3 DNA sequence: TGCGCCAGCAGTGTTTCGGGAGGGAGCACAGATACGCAGTATTTT.

This sequence joins TRBV4-1 and TRBJ2-2, with a weak D call TRBD1 (5 bases). The CDR3 has 15 amino acids. The germline V gene encodes CDR1 MGHRA and CDR2 YSYEKL. Trimming took off 4 bases at V and 5 bases at J, with 14 bases between the two ends. The CDR3 DNA reads TGCGCCAGCAGCCCCCCTAGGGGTGGGACCGGGGAGCTGTTTTTT. Protein sequence: CASSPPRGGTGELFF.